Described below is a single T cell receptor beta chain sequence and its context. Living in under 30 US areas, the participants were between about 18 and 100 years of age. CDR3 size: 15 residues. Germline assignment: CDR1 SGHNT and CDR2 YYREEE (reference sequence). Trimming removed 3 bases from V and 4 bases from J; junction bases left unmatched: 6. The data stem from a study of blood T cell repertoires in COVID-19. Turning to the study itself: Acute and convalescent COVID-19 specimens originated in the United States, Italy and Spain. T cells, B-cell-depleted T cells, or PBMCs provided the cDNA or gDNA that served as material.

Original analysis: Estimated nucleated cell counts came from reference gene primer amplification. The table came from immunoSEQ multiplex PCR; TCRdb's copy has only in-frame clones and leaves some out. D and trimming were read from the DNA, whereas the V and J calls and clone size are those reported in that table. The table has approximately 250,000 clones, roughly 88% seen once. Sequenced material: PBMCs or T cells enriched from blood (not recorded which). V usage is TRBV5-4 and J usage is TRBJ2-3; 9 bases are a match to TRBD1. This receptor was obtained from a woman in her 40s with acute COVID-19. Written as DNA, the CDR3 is TGTGCCAGCAGCTGGAGAACAGGGGGCGCAGATACGCAGTATTTT. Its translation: CASSWRTGGADTQYF.